This T cell receptor (beta chain) was observed in a study of blood T cell repertoires in COVID-19. Across the study: Researchers got acute and convalescent COVID-19 samples from the United States, Italy and Spain.

Which cohort a participant joined came from the clinical history participants gave. Germline CDR1 MNHEY, CDR2 SVGEGT. The CDR3 covers 14 residues. V was cut by 5 bases and J by 4 bases, with 14 bases left in between. The authors' processing: Reference gene primer amplification in the assay estimated nucleated cell counts. Measured with immunoSEQ multiplex PCR; TCRdb has only the in-frame clones, and not every one. Clone size and the V and J calls come from that table; the DNA yielded D and trimming. The data contain fewer than 200,000 clones, roughly 84% of them singletons. The sequencing input was PBMCs or T cells enriched from blood (not recorded which). The gene calls are TRBV6-2 or TRBV6-3 and TRBJ2-5; a weak D match, TRBD1 (6 bases). This TCR was sampled from a human donor with acute COVID-19. The donor label of this sample is uncertain. The CDR3 loop reads CASSPLDSPETQYF. Here the CDR3 DNA reads TGTGCCAGCAGTCCCCTGGACAGTCCAGAGACCCAGTACTTC.